Below, one TCR beta chain is given with its context. Its specificity is not known. Matched for age and sex, the controls were healthy donors. Negative isolation yielded CD8+ and CD4+ T cells; FACS enriched TEMRA cells. The authors reverse transcribed roughly 0.5 to 1 ug RNA with random hexamers. Across 54 Vbeta and 13 Jbeta, TCR beta CDR3 was amplified with immunoSEQ multiplex PCR. One entry per CDR3 protein results from TCRdb running MiXCR on the immunoSEQ multiplex PCR reads. This repertoire shows approximately 130,000 distinct CDR3 sequences, 94% found once; its top ten account for more than 0.095%. The sample belongs to a study of CD8 T cells in Susac syndrome. The study, taken as a whole, reports: The relatively small number of individuals in the TCR sequencing and HLA analysis was acknowledged by the study.

The V end lost 0 bases, the J end lost 4 bases, and 13 bases lay between the germline ends. This CDR3 has 15 residues. CDR1 and CDR2 from the germline V gene are LNHNV and YYDKDF (reference sequence). Sequenced input: CD4+ T cells from PBMCs. The sequence was collected from a human donor in good health. V gene TRBV15 combines with J gene TRBJ2-7, with D tentatively TRBD1 or TRBD2 (6 bases each). This chain's CDR3 is CATSRDRGGSYEQYF. The CDR3 region has the DNA TGTGCCACCAGCAGAGACAGAGGGGGGTCATACGAGCAGTACTTC.